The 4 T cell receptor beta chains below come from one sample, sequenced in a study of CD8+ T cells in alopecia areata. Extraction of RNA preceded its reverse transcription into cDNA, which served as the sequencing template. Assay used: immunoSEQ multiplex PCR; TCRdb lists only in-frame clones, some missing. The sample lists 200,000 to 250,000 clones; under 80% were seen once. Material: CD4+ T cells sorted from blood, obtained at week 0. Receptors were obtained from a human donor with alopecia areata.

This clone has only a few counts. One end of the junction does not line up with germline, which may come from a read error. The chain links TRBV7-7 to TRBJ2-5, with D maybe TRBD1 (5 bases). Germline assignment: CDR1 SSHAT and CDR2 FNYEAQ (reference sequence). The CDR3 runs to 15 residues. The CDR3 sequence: CASSLGTGPQETQYF. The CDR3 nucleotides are TGTGCTAGCAGCTTAGGTACAGGACCCCAAGAGACCCAGTACTTC.

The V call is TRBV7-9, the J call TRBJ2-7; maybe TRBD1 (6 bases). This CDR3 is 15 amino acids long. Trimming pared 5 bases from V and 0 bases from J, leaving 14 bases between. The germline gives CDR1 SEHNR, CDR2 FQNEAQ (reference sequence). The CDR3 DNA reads TGTGCCAGCAGCCTAGGACAGCCTAGCTCCTACGAGCAGTACTTC. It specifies CASSLGQPSSYEQYF.

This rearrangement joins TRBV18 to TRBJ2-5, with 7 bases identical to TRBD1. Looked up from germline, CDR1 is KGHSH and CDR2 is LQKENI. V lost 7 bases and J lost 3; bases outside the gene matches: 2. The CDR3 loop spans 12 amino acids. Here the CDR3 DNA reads TGTGCCAGCTGGGACAGCGAAGAGACCCAGTACTTC. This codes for CASWDSEETQYF.

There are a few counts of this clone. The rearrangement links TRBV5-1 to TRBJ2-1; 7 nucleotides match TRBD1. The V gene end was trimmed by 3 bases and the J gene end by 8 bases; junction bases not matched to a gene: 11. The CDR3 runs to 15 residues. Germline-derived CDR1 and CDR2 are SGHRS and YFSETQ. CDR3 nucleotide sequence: TGCGCCAGCAGCTCAGCTACTGGGACAGTTGATGAGCAGTTCTTC. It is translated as CASSSATGTVDEQFF.